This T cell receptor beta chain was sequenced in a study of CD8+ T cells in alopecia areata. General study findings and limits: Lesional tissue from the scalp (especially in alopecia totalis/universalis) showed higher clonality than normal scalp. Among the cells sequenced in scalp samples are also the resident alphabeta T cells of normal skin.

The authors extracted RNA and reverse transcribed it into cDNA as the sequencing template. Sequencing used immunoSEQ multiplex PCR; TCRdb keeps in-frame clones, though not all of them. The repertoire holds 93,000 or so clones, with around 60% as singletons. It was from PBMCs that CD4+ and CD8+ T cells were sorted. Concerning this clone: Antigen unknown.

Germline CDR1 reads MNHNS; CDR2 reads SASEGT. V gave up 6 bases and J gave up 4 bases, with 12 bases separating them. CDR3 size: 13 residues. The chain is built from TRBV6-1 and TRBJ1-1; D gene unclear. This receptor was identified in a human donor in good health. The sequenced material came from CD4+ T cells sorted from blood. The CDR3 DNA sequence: TGTGCCAGCAGGGATTCAACCGTCACTGAAGCTTTCTTT. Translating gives CASRDSTVTEAFF.